This is a list of T cell receptor beta chains from one sample in a study of shared clonotypes between healthy human individuals. Clones were read by immunoSEQ multiplex PCR, and TCRdb kept only the in-frame ones, dropping some. The table has nearly 1,000,000 clones, 70% to 85% seen once. Sequencing was done on a sample of memory CD4+ T cells sorted from blood. These receptors were obtained from a man younger than 35 in good health. The CDR3 runs from the conserved cysteine through the conserved F or W. Fields, in order: D gene, J gene, V gene, clone size, CDR3 protein, CDR3 DNA. The D gene is left open where the match is weak. Rows give clone size only sometimes, using once, few, many, or a class for an expanded clone.

>TRBD1|TRBJ1-5|TRBV6-5|NA
CASRTGGNQPQHF
TGTGCCAGCAGAACAGGGGGGAATCAGCCCCAGCATTTT
>NA|TRBJ2-3|TRBV27|few
CASAQGVVTDTQYF
TGTGCCAGCGCCCAGGGAGTTGTAACAGATACGCAGTATTTT
>NA|TRBJ2-7|TRBV19|NA
CASSILASYEQYF
TGTGCCAGTAGTATACTAGCTTCCTACGAGCAGTACTTC
>TRBD1|TRBJ2-2|TRBV5-1|NA
CASSSGQGPPSGELFF
TGCGCCAGCAGCTCGGGACAGGGTCCCCCCAGCGGGGAGCTGTTTTTT
>TRBD1|TRBJ2-7|TRBV20-1|NA
CSANTGGGQYF
TGCAGTGCCAATACAGGGGGCGGTCAGTACTTC
>TRBD1|TRBJ1-1|TRBV23-1|NA
CASSFTRGQTNTEAFF
TGCGCCAGCAGTTTCACCCGGGGACAGACGAACACTGAAGCTTTCTTT
>TRBD1|TRBJ2-7|TRBV5-1|NA
CASSLIQGFEQYF
TGCGCCAGCAGCTTGATACAGGGGTTCGAGCAGTACTTC
>TRBD1|TRBJ2-7|TRBV6-1|few
CASSDPPERQGKSF
TGTGCCAGCAGTGATCCCCCCGAAAGACAGGGGAAGAGCTTC
>NA|TRBJ1-4|TRBV9|NA
CASSVGPRENEKLFF
TGTGCCAGCAGCGTAGGCCCCAGGGAAAATGAAAAACTGTTTTTT
>TRBD1|TRBJ2-7|TRBV6-5|few
CASSRDRGYEQYF
TGTGCCAGCTCCCGGGACAGGGGCTACGAGCAGTACTTC
>NA|TRBJ1-2|TRBV5-4|NA
CASSPGRTYGYTF
TGTGCCAGCAGCCCGGGACGGACCTATGGCTACACCTTC
>TRBD2|TRBJ2-7|TRBV6-6|NA
CASSYYGLAGGYEQYF
TGTGCCAGCAGTTACTACGGACTAGCGGGCGGCTACGAGCAGTACTTC
>TRBD2|TRBJ2-2|TRBV6-5|NA
CASRPTSLNTGELFF
TGTGCCAGCAGGCCGACTAGCCTGAACACCGGGGAGCTGTTTTTT
>NA|TRBJ1-6|TRBV7-8|NA
CASSLRQFSYNSPLHF
TGTGCCAGCAGCTTACGGCAGTTCTCCTATAATTCACCCCTCCACTTT
>NA|TRBJ2-3|TRBV29-1|NA
CSAAPFLSDTQYF
TGCAGCGCCGCGCCGTTTCTATCAGATACGCAGTATTTT
>TRBD2|TRBJ2-1|TRBV25-1|NA
CASSDLSSGPYNEQFF
TGTGCCAGCAGTGATTTGTCTAGCGGACCCTACAATGAGCAGTTCTTC
>NA|TRBJ2-7|TRBV4-1|NA
CASSHPLGGRDYEQYF
TGCGCCAGCAGCCACCCACTGGGCGGCCGGGACTACGAGCAGTACTTC
>NA|TRBJ2-3|TRBV5-5|NA
CASSLLTATTDTQYF
TGTGCCAGCAGCTTACTGACAGCTACCACAGATACGCAGTATTTT
>NA|TRBJ2-5|TRBV4-3|once
CASSQVLGRVGVETQYF
TGCGCCAGCAGCCAAGTCTTGGGCAGGGTGGGGGTAGAGACCCAGTACTTC
>TRBD2|TRBJ2-7|TRBV5-1|NA
CASSRTSGYYEQYF
TGCGCCAGCAGCAGGACTAGCGGATACTACGAGCAGTACTTC
>TRBD1|TRBJ1-1|TRBV18|NA
CASSPPGRTGFEAFF
TGTGCCAGCTCACCACCGGGGAGGACAGGGTTTGAAGCTTTCTTT
>TRBD2|TRBJ2-5|TRBV2|NA
CASSQERELTQYF
TGTGCCAGCAGTCAAGAGCGGGAGTTGACCCAGTACTTC
>NA|TRBJ2-1|TRBV1|NA
CTSLGVAGLLPYNEQFF
TGCACCAGCCTGGGGGTAGCGGGGTTATTACCTTACAATGAGCAGTTCTTC
>NA|TRBJ1-4|TRBV30|NA
CAWNSPAGGVDEKLFF
TGTGCCTGGAATTCTCCGGCGGGGGGGGTGGATGAAAAACTGTTTTTT
>NA|TRBJ1-1|TRBV5-1|few
CASSVGAGNTEAFF
TGCGCCAGCAGTGTGGGGGCGGGGAACACTGAAGCTTTCTTT
>NA|TRBJ2-2|TRBV18|many
CASSRSRGTSRTGELFF
TGTGCCAGCTCACGCTCCAGGGGAACCTCGAGGACCGGGGAGCTGTTTTTT
>NA|TRBJ1-3|TRBV10-2|NA
CASSESFGNTIYF
TGCGCCAGCAGTGAGTCTTTTGGAAACACCATATATTTT
>TRBD1|TRBJ1-3|TRBV9|NA
CASSVRDRGGQRPSSGNTIYF
TGTGCCAGCAGCGTCCGGGACAGGGGGGGCCAACGCCCTTCCTCTGGAAACACCATATATTTT
>NA|TRBJ2-2|TRBV13|NA
CASSLRQVTGELFF
TGTGCCAGCAGCTTAAGACAGGTCACCGGGGAGCTGTTTTTT
>NA|TRBJ1-5|TRBV28|few
CALGPRNQPQHF
TGTGCCCTCGGGCCCCGCAATCAGCCCCAGCATTTT
>TRBD2|TRBJ2-1|TRBV5-4|NA
CASSWTRTSGRSHNEQFF
TGTGCCAGCAGCTGGACCCGGACTAGCGGGAGAAGCCACAATGAGCAGTTCTTC
>NA|TRBJ2-1|TRBV12-5|NA
CASGLVRLGTHNEQFF
TGTGCTAGTGGTTTGGTACGGCTGGGGACCCACAATGAGCAGTTCTTC
>TRBD1|TRBJ1-2|TRBV18|NA
CASSPSTGTGTYGYTF
TGTGCCAGCTCACCAAGTACCGGGACAGGGACCTATGGCTACACCTTC
>NA|TRBJ2-4|TRBV5-1|NA
CASSLSGAKNIQYF
TGCGCCAGCAGCTTGTCTGGAGCCAAAAACATTCAGTACTTC
>NA|TRBJ2-5|TRBV7-3|NA
CASSLTEGETQYF
TGTGCCAGCAGCTTAACCGAGGGAGAGACCCAGTACTTC
>TRBD1|TRBJ1-2|TRBV6-1|NA
CASSASGTAFGYTF
TGTGCCAGCAGTGCCTCCGGGACAGCGTTTGGCTACACCTTC
>TRBD2|TRBJ2-1|TRBV27|NA
CASSPGLAGTNEQFF
TGTGCCAGCAGTCCCGGACTAGCGGGGACCAATGAGCAGTTCTTC
>NA|TRBJ2-7|TRBV9|NA
CASSVAPGRFGEQYF
TGTGCCAGCAGCGTAGCCCCAGGACGGTTTGGTGAGCAGTACTTC
>NA|TRBJ2-3|TRBV18|NA
CASSPSGTSTDTQYF
TGTGCCAGCTCACCATCTGGGACCAGCACAGATACGCAGTATTTT
>NA|TRBJ1-5|TRBV6-1|NA
CASSAQDGGNQPQHF
TGTGCCAGCAGTGCTCAGGACGGGGGCAATCAGCCCCAGCATTTT
>NA|TRBJ2-5|TRBV14|NA
CASSQDGRVQETQYF
TGTGCCAGCAGCCAAGATGGCCGGGTCCAAGAGACCCAGTACTTC